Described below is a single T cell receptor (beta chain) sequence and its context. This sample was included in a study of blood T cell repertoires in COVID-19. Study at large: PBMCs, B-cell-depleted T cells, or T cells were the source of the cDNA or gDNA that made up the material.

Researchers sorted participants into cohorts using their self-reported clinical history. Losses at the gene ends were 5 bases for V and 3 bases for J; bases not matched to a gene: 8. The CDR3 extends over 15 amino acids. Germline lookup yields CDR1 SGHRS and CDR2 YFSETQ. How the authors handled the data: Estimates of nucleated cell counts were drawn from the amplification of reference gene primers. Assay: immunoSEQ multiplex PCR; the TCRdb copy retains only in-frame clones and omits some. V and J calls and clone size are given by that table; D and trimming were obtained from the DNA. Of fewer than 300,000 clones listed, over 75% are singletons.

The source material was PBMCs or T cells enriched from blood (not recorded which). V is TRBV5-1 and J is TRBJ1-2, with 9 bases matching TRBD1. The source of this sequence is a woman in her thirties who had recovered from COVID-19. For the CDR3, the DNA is TGCGCCAGCAGTCCCGGACAGGGGTCTTACTATGGCTACACCTTC. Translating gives CASSPGQGSYYGYTF.